What follows is one T cell receptor beta chain and its context. Its antigen is currently unknown. One end of the junction varies from germline; a read error may be responsible. The sample comes from a study of OX40 agonist ivuxolimab in advanced cancers. Study-level background: Patients enrolled in dose escalation were diagnosed with hepatocellular carcinoma, melanoma, renal cell or head and neck cancer.

Sequencing was performed with immunoSEQ multiplex PCR; in TCRdb, only in-frame clones are kept and a portion is missing. The sample lists roughly 82,000 clones; roughly 80% were seen once. Points from the study as a whole: CD8+ T cells averaged more expanded clones than CD4+.

This CDR3 is built from 12 residues. Germline values: CDR1 SSHAT, CDR2 FNYEAQ (reference sequence). The sequencing used CD4+ or CD8+ T cells sorted from blood, collected in a trial of the OX40 agonist ivuxolimab. The chain uses TRBV7-7 and TRBJ1-3, with D hard to call. The clonotype comes from an adult with an advanced solid tumor such as melanoma, head and neck, liver or kidney cancer. CDR3 protein: CASSPRRNTIYF. Here the CDR3 DNA reads TGTGCTAGCAGCCCTCGGAGAAACACCATATATTTT.